The 19 T cell receptor beta chains in this list originate from one sample, sequenced in a study of T cell changes during pregnancy in multiple sclerosis (dated by TCRdb to between 2017 and 2020). The library came from the immunoSEQ multiplex PCR assay. TCRdb carries this immuneACCESS record with in-frame sequences only. Its versions omit some clonotypes, under half of them owing to an unresolved V gene in the studies checked, with the rest unexplained. The sample table records approximately 100,000 clones; around 94% of these occur just once. The ten most abundant clones make up around 0.92% of the sample. The sample consisted of peripheral blood, taken after pregnancy. These TCRs come from a female donor with multiple sclerosis, enrolled in a pregnancy study.

The chain joins TRBV27 to TRBJ2-3, with unresolved D. The CDR3 consists of 13 residues. CDR1 is MNHEY and CDR2 is SMNVEV in the germline V gene (reference sequence). Trimming removed 3 bases from V and 4 bases from J, with 8 bases in between. CDR3 loop: CASSFPRADTQYF. The CDR3 region has the DNA TGTGCCAGCAGTTTCCCCCGGGCAGATACGCAGTATTTT.

V is TRBV5-1 and J is TRBJ1-4; D is possibly TRBD1 (5 bases). Germline V gives CDR1 SGHRS, CDR2 YFSETQ. Deletions cut 0 bases from V and 0 bases from J, with 12 bases between. This CDR3 has 17 residues. The CDR3 nucleotides read TGCGCCAGCAGCTTGGGACAGAGTTCCGCAACTAATGAAAAACTGTTTTTT. It is translated as CASSLGQSSATNEKLFF. Drawing the rest from reference TRBV5-1 and TRBJ1-4, the complete variable domain is KAGVTQTPRYLIKTRGQQVTLSCSPISGHRSVSWYQQTPGQGLQFLFEYFSETQRNKGNFPGRFSGRQFSNSRSEMNVSTLELGDSALYLCASSLGQSSATNEKLFFGSGTQLSVL.

The chain recombines TRBV9 with TRBJ2-7; 9 bases are shared with TRBD2. Trimming took 0 bases from V and 5 from J; bases not matched to a gene: 12. Germline CDR1 SGDLS, CDR2 YYNGEE. CDR3 size: 17 residues. The DNA for the CDR3 is TGTGCCAGCAGCGTAGGTGATAGCGGGAGTCAAAGGGACGAGCAGTACTTC. Translation: CASSVGDSGSQRDEQYF.

The chain uses TRBV9 and TRBJ2-1, with 11 bases aligning to TRBD2. Trimming removed 4 bases from V and 5 bases from J; junction bases left unmatched: 8. The CDR3 is made up of 16 amino acids. CDR1 SGDLS and CDR2 YYNGEE come from the germline V gene. The CDR3 DNA follows: TGTGCCAGCAGCCGTTTTCCTAGCGGGGGGAACAATGAGCAGTTCTTC. This codes for CASSRFPSGGNNEQFF.

The chain recombines TRBV4-2 with TRBJ2-1, with TRBD1 matching over 7 bases. This CDR3 contains 15 residues. J gave up 2 bases and V 4 bases, and 5 bases lay outside the gene matches. Germline loops: CDR1 LGHNA, CDR2 YNFKEQ. CDR3 loop: CASSPTGTAYNEQFF. The CDR3 DNA reads TGTGCCAGCAGCCCGACCGGGACAGCCTACAATGAGCAGTTCTTC.

The chain uses TRBV5-1 and TRBJ2-1; D perhaps matches TRBD2 (5 bases). CDR1 and CDR2 from the germline V gene are SGHRS and YFSETQ. CDR3 length: 13 amino acids. V was pared by 2 bases and J by 7 bases, with 10 bases between. The chain's CDR3 is CASSFGRGNEQFF. CDR3 nucleotides: TGCGCCAGCAGCTTTGGCAGAGGGAATGAGCAGTTCTTC.

The gene calls are TRBV30 and TRBJ2-1; 12 bases line up with TRBD2. The V and J ends lost 0 bases and 10 bases, in that order; junction bases with no gene match: 4. There are 14 residues in the CDR3. In germline, CDR1 is GTSNPN, CDR2 SVGIG (reference sequence). CDR3 residues: CAWSVTSGSREQFF. Written as DNA, the CDR3 is TGTGCCTGGAGTGTGACTAGCGGGAGTCGGGAGCAGTTCTTC.

This clone showed up just once. The V call is TRBV6-6, the J call TRBJ2-5; 7 positions agree with TRBD1. CDR3 length: 16 residues. The trim removed 6 bases at V and 9 bases at J, leaving 19 bases unmatched. Germline V gives CDR1 MNHNY, CDR2 SVGAGI (reference sequence). The CDR3 nucleotides are TGTGCCAGCAGAGCGTCCCGGGACAGACGTCAGGGGGCCCAGTACTTC. Its translation is CASRASRDRRQGAQYF.

This clone was seen a single time. V gene TRBV5-1 combines with J gene TRBJ2-1; TRBD2 matches 11 bases. Germline trimming cut 4 bases from V and 6 bases from J; bases unmatched to any gene: 6. Germline V gives CDR1 SGHRS, CDR2 YFSETQ. The CDR3 runs to 15 residues. CDR3 bases: TGCGCCAGCAGCCATAGCGGGGGGGCTGCCAATGAGCAGTTCTTC. Translation: CASSHSGGAANEQFF.

The chain carries TRBV4-2 and TRBJ2-3; 8 bases align to TRBD2. Per the germline V gene, CDR1 is LGHNA and CDR2 is YNFKEQ. This CDR3 is 15 amino acids long. The trim removed 2 bases at V and 0 bases at J, leaving 1 base unmatched. As DNA, the CDR3 is TGTGCCAGCAGCCAAACTAGCGGAAGCACAGATACGCAGTATTTT. Protein: CASSQTSGSTDTQYF.

This sequence joins TRBV6-1 and TRBJ2-2, with D possibly being TRBD2 (5 bases). Looked up from germline, CDR1 is MNHNS and CDR2 is SASEGT. The CDR3 spans 15 residues. Trimming took 6 bases from V and 4 from J, leaving 15 bases between them. CDR3 nucleotide sequence: TGTGCCAGCAGCCGAAGAGGGTCCAGCACCGGGGAGCTGTTTTTT. Translation gives CASSRRGSSTGELFF.

The chain links TRBV2 to TRBJ1-2; D might be TRBD1 (6 bases). Germline V gives CDR1 SNHLY, CDR2 FYNNEI. V was pared by 3 bases and J by 5 bases, with 10 bases between. CDR3 length: 13 amino acids. CDR3 sequence: CASSESRGYGYTF. The CDR3, as DNA: TGTGCCAGCAGTGAGTCCAGGGGTTATGGCTACACCTTC.

This chain joins TRBV29-1 and TRBJ2-7; D is unresolved. With 0 bases removed from V and 2 bases from J, the gap between germline ends came to 8 bases. CDR1 SQVTM and CDR2 ANQGSEA come from the germline V gene. The CDR3 is 13 residues long. DNA of the CDR3: TGCAGCGTTGAAGATACCTATACCTACGAGCAGTACTTC. This encodes CSVEDTYTYEQYF.

The rearrangement links TRBV6-6 to TRBJ2-5; possible D gene TRBD1, 6 bases. V was pared by 6 bases and J by 5 bases, with 13 bases between. This CDR3 is built from 13 residues. Germline loops: CDR1 MNHNY, CDR2 SVGAGI (reference sequence). The CDR3 DNA is TGTGCCAGCAGAGTCCAGGGGAATGAGACCCAGTACTTC. Amino acid sequence: CASRVQGNETQYF.

This clone appeared a single time. This rearrangement joins TRBV19 to TRBJ1-5; weak D call: TRBD1 (5 bases). This CDR3 has 17 amino acids. The germline CDR1 and CDR2 sequences are LNHDA and SQIVND (reference sequence). With 7 bases removed from V and 1 base from J, the gap between germline ends came to 20 bases. The CDR3 DNA sequence: TGTGCCAGTACCCCCCGAACTCCGGGGGACAGCAATCAGCCCCAGCATTTT. This codes for CASTPRTPGDSNQPQHF. Combining the CDR3 with reference TRBV19 and TRBJ1-5 gives the whole variable domain DGGITQSPKYLFRKEGQNVTLSCEQNLNHDAMYWYRQDPGQGLRLIYYSQIVNDFQKGDIAEGYSVSREKKESFPLTVTSAQKNPTAFYLCASTPRTPGDSNQPQHFGDGTRLSIL.

The chain couples TRBV28 to TRBJ2-7; TRBD1 matches at 9 bases. From germline, CDR1 is MDHEN and CDR2 SYDVKM. V lost 5 bases to trimming and J lost 1 base; unmatched junction nucleotides: 6. The length of the CDR3 is 15 residues. The CDR3 reads CASSPRDRVSYEQYF. CDR3 nucleotide sequence: TGTGCCAGCAGTCCCAGGGACAGGGTGTCCTACGAGCAGTACTTC.

The chain links TRBV27 to TRBJ2-3; weak D call: TRBD2 (6 bases). CDR1 MNHEY and CDR2 SMNVEV come from the germline V gene (reference sequence). The V gene lost 2 bases and the J gene lost 8 bases, with 17 bases spanning the gap. The CDR3 consists of 15 residues. CDR3 loop: CASSLPSGPGGTQYF. In nucleotides, the CDR3 is TGTGCCAGCAGTTTACCTTCTGGGCCCGGGGGTACGCAGTATTTT.

The chain recombines TRBV11-2 with TRBJ1-1; perhaps TRBD1 as D (6 bases). V lost 4 bases, J lost 9 bases, and 9 bases lay in between. The length of the CDR3 is 11 residues. CDR1 and CDR2 (germline): SGHAT, FQNNGV. CDR3 in DNA: TGTGCCAGCAGCTACAGGGCACAAGCTTTCTTT. Its translation is CASSYRAQAFF.

This clone was observed a single time. The chain carries TRBV6-5 and TRBJ1-2; D is unclear. The CDR3 spans 16 residues. V lost 0 bases to trimming and J lost 1 base, with 12 bases between them. Germline CDR1 MNHEY, CDR2 SVGAGI. The CDR3: CASSYSTNSVNYGYTF. The CDR3 coding sequence is TGTGCCAGCAGTTACTCGACAAATTCTGTTAACTATGGCTACACCTTC.